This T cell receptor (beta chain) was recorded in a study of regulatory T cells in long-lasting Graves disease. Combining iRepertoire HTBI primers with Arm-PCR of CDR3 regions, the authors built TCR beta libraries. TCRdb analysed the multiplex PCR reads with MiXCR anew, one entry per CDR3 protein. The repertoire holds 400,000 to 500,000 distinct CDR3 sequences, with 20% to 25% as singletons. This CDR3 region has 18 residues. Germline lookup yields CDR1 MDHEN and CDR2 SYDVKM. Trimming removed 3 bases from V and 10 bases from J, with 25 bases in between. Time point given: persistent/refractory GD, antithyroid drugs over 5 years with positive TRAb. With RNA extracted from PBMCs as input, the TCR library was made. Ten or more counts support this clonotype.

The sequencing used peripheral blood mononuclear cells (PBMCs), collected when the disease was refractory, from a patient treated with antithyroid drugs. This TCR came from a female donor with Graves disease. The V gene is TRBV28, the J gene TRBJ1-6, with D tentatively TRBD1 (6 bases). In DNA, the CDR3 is TGTGCCAGCAGTTTTCCCCTCGCCCCACAGGGCGATGGATCACCCCTCCACTTT. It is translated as CASSFPLAPQGDGSPLHF.